This T cell receptor beta chain is drawn from a study of shared T cell receptors in the human thymus. The CDR3 has 14 residues. Trimming cost V 7 bases and J 0 bases; bases outside gene matches: 1. Looked up from germline, CDR1 is LNHDA and CDR2 is SQIVND (reference sequence). The data were produced by immunoSEQ multiplex PCR, yet TCRdb's version contains in-frame clones alone and is incomplete. The top ten hold 0.0094% of the sample, which has over 650,000 clones, around 87% seen once. This same sample was also taken into another study, of human thymus T cells. From that study: All donors were healthy Finnish infants who were undergoing corrective surgery to treat congenital heart defects. Thymic samples were excised during corrective heart operations. Within thymic and blood repertoires, V and J gene usage appeared to be biased. Among unrelated individuals, related research reported thymic repertoires that overlapped highly.

The gene calls are TRBV19 and TRBJ1-5; 9 bases are a match to TRBD1. The source material was thymocytes. The clonotype comes from a boy under three years old with a congenital heart defect. The CDR3 coding sequence is TGTGCCAGTAAGGACAGGGGTAGCAATCAGCCCCAGCATTTT. Translating it yields CASKDRGSNQPQHF.